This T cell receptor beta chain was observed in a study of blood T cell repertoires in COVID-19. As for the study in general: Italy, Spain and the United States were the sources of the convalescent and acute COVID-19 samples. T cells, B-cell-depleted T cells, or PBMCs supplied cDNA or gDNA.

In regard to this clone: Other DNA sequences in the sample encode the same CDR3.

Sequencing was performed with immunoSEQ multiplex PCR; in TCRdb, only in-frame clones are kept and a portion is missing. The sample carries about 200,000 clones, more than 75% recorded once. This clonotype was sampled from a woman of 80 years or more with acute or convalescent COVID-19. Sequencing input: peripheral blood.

CDR3 region: CATSDPSTDTQYF. CDR3 DNA sequence: TGTGCCACCAGTGACCCGAGCACAGATACGCAGTATTTT. This chain connects TRBV24-1 to TRBJ2-3; D is uncertain. Trimming shortened V by 4 bases and J by 0 bases, and 4 bases separated the two germline ends. CDR1 is KGHDR, CDR2 SFDVKD, per germline. The CDR3 totals 13 residues.